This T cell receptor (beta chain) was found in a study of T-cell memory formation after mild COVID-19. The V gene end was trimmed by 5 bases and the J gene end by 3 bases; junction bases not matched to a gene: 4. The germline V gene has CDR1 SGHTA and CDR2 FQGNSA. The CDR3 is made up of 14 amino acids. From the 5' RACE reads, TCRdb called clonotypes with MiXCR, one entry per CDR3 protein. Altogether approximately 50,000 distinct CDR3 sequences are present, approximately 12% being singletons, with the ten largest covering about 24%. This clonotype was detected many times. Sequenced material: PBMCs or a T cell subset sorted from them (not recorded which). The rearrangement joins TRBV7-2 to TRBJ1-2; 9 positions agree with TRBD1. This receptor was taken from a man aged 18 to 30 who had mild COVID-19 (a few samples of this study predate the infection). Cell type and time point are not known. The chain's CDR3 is CASSLGTGYYGYTF. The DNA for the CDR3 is TGTGCCAGCAGCCTGGGGACAGGGTACTATGGCTACACCTTC.